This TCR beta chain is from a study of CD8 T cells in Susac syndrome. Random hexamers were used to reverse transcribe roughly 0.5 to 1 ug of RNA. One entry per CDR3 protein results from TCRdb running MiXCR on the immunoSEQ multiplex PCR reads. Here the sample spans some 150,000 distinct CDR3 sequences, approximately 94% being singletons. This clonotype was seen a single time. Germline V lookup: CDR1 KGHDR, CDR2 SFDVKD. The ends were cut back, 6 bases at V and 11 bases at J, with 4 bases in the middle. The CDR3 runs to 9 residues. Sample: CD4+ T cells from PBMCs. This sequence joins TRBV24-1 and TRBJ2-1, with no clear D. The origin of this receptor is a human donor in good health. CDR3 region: CATSTQQFF. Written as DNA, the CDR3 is TGTGCCACCAGTACACAGCAGTTCTTC.